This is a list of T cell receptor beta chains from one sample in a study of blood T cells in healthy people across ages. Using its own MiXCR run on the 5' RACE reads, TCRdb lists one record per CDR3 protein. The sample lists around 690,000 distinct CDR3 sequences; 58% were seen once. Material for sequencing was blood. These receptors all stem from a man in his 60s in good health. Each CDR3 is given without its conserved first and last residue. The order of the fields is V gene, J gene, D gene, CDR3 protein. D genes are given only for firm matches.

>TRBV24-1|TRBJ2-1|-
ATSDTVSRTQF
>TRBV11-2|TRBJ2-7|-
ASSITGYEQY
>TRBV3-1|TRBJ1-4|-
ASSQEIWTATDEKLF
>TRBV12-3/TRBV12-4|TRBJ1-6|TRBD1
ASSLTDRGFDSPLH
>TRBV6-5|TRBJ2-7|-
ATRGDIEQQY
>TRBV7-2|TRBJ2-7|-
ASRRPSSYEQY
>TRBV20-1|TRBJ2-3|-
SAKFGGPDTQY
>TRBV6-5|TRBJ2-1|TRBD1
ASSTTTGGVYNEQF
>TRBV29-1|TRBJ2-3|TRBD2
SAVLAGGRTQY
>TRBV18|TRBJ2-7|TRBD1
ASNGQGPSYEQY
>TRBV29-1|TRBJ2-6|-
SGLSSGANVLT
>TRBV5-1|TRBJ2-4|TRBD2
ASSLEGTSGVAKNIQY
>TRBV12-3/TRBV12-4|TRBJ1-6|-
ASSLQGAGNSPLH
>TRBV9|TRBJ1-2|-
ASSVGPGQKTNYGYT
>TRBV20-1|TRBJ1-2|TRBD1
SALNRGNYGYT
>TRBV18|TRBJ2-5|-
ASSPHPRETQY
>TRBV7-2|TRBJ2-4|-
ASSPGGGDIQY
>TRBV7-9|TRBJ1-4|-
ASSQQGPNEKLF
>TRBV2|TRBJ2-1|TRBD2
ASRTSGGSYNEQF
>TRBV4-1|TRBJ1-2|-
ASSQDAETYYGYT
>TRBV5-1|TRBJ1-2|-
ASSLEPGPLYGYT
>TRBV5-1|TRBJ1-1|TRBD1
ASRLTGDAEAF
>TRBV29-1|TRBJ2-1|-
SGSVGYEQF
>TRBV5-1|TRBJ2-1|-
ASSGGDHEQF
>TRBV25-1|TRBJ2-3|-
ASGDSLTDTQY
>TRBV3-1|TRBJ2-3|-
ASSIQDTQY
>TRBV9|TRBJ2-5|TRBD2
ASTAGGYQETQY
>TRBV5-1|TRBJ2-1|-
ASSLVGGGRNEQF
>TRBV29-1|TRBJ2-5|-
SVARTETRQETQY
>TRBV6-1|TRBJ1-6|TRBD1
ASSPRGRGRGYNSPLH
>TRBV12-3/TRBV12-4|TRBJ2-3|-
ASSLTTATDTQY
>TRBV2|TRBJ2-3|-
ASKWRTTGADTQY
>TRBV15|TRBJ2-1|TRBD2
ATDNGLANEQF
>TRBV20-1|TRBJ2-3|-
SASQTVPSTDTQY
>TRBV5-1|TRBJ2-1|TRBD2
ASSITGTTYNEQF
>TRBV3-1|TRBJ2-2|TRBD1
ASTRQGYTGELF
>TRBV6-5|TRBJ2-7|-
ASSLDGLYEHY
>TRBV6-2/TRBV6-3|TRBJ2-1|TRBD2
ASRRLAGNEQF
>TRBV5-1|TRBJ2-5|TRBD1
ASSRQGSETQY
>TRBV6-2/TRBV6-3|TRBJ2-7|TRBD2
ASSSWTSGGSNEQY
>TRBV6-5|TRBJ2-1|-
ASVGQYNEQF
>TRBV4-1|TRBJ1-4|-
ASSSLGRLNEKLF
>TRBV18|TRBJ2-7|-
ASSPRDHTYEQY
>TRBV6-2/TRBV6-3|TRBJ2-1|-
ASKESYNEQF
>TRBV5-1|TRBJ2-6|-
ASSSGHTSGANVLT